Given below is one T cell receptor (beta chain) in context. Its antigen specificity is not known. Base qualities are not at hand, and no much larger clone is one base apart. From a lookup of the germline V gene, CDR1 and CDR2 are MNHNS and SASEGT. Germline trimming amounts to 6 bases on V and 1 base on J, with 8 as the count of junction bases outside the gene matches. The CDR3 runs 18 residues from the cysteine to the phenylalanine. The CDR3 DNA has 54 bases and is translated from base 1. These data originate in a study of CD4 and CD8 cells across lung adenocarcinoma regions (dated 2018 in TCRdb). In the study overall: To look at intratumor heterogeneity in the T cell receptor repertoire, the study compared tumor centers against tumor margins.

Libraries were made using PCR. For sequencing, a HiSeq X Ten was employed. The public reads were run again by TCRdb, first through fastp at Q25 and then through MiXCR, and only productive beta chains were kept. Identical CDR3 proteins give one entry, which carries the most common genes and DNA. A total of 2,000 or so distinct CDR3 sequences appear in this sample, roughly three fifths of them only once. Clones ranked in the top ten supply under 40% of the sample. The donors were patients who had localized lung adenocarcinoma, which is a subtype of non-small cell lung cancer. The samples were taken from the margins of localized lung adenocarcinomas. CD4+ T cells from tumor tissue were profiled separately from CD8+ T cells for TCR repertoire analysis.

This receptor chain uses TRBV6-1 and TRBJ2-1, and 14 bases in between align with TRBD2. The sample consisted of CD4+ T cells from the margin of a lung tumor. This specimen's cell subset or site label, interpreted: tumor margin region. The TCR sequence derives from a female donor with lung adenocarcinoma. The CD4 and CD8 labels of this study may be unreliable. The DNA sequence reads TGTGCCAGCAGGAAAAGACTAGCGGGGGGGCCATCCTACAATGAGCAGTTCTTC. The encoded protein is CASRKRLAGGPSYNEQFF.